Sequencing of this TCR beta chain was carried out in a study of T cells in Graves' hyperthyroidism and ophthalmopathy. Study at large: It was at initial diagnosis, before any treatment, that peripheral blood was collected.

What was amplified from RNA transcripts were TCR beta CDR3 regions. First-round RT-PCR with HTBI primers amplified the TCR CDR3 region. TCRdb re-called the multiplex PCR reads with MiXCR, one entry per CDR3 protein. The table has about 290,000 distinct CDR3 sequences, approximately 13% seen once. CDR1 MNHEY and CDR2 SMNVEV come from the germline V gene (reference sequence). This CDR3 comprises 15 residues. With V trimmed by 5 bases and J by 3 bases, 8 bases remained unmatched. The study's findings and limits: Blood also carried most thyroid clonotypes expanded above 0.001. Ophthalmopathy stood apart from stable hyperthyroidism in a 13 V-J model.

This clonotype was counted ten times or more. What it recognizes is unknown. This sample holds PBMCs from roughly 10 ml fresh peripheral blood. Sequencing used blood. The chain employs TRBV27 and TRBJ2-7; 9 positions match TRBD2. This clonotype was obtained from a woman aged 40 to 49 with Graves' hyperthyroidism. The chain's CDR3 is CASSPGTSRFYEQYF. The CDR3 nucleotides read TGTGCCAGCAGTCCCGGGACTAGCAGATTCTACGAGCAGTACTTC.